The clone carrying this T cell receptor (beta chain) was seen only a few times. The antigen is not known. This sample was included in a study of response to subunit inactivated influenza vaccine. General observations from the study: Authors suggested seasonal influenza vaccinations each recruit few new T cells.

TCRdb analysed the RT-PCR reads with MiXCR anew, one entry per CDR3 protein. The table has a few hundred thousand distinct CDR3 sequences, just over 20% seen once; the top ten hold approximately 10%. This material consisted of PBMCs from blood, taken approximately 22 months after vaccination. This TCR came from a man aged 50 to 69 who received an inactivated influenza vaccine.

This CDR3 reads CASSLTGGEAFF. CDR3 in DNA: TGTGCCAGCAGTCTAACAGGGGGGGAAGCTTTCTTT. The chain links TRBV6-5 to TRBJ1-1, with 8 nucleotides matching TRBD1. V shed 5 bases and J 8 bases; nucleotides not matched to a gene: 4. Germline CDR1 and CDR2: MNHEY and SVGAGI. CDR3 length: 12 amino acids.